Below, 6 T cell receptor beta chains from the same sample are listed, as sequenced in a study of blood T cell repertoires in COVID-19. Produced via immunoSEQ multiplex PCR; TCRdb's table is partial and in-frame only. Of under 300,000 clones listed, approximately 83% are singletons. Sequenced input: peripheral blood. The receptor source for this set is a woman older than 75 with acute or convalescent COVID-19.

The rearrangement joins TRBV5-1 to TRBJ2-7; 9 bases are shared with TRBD1. CDR1 is SGHRS, CDR2 YFSETQ, per germline. V was pared by 4 bases and J by 7 bases, with 12 bases of the junction left unmatched. The CDR3 consists of 15 residues. The CDR3 DNA reads TGCGCCAGCAGCCCGGGGGACAGGGCCTCTTGGGAGCAGTACTTC. Its protein is CASSPGDRASWEQYF.

V gene TRBV13 combines with J gene TRBJ2-5; 10 bases line up with TRBD2. The germline CDR1 and CDR2 sequences are PRHDT and FYEKMQ (reference sequence). Losses at the gene ends were 2 bases for V and 5 bases for J; bases not matched to a gene: 5. CDR3 length: 15 residues. The CDR3 sequence is CASSLSGGAWETQYF. CDR3 bases: TGTGCCAGCAGCTTAAGCGGGGGGGCCTGGGAGACCCAGTACTTC.

The chain recombines TRBV7-2 with TRBJ2-7; TRBD2 agrees at 7 bases. The germline V gene has CDR1 SGHTA and CDR2 FQGNSA. The CDR3 has 16 amino acids. V was clipped by 2 bases and J by 2 bases; unmatched bases: 9. CDR3: CASSLLGGAHPYEQYF. Written as DNA, the CDR3 is TGTGCCAGCAGCTTATTGGGAGGGGCGCATCCCTACGAGCAGTACTTC.

In this sample, this clone turned up a few times. The CDR3 DNA is TGTGCCAGCAGCTTGAAGGAGGGTTCGACGGGCTACACCTTC. This translates into CASSLKEGSTGYTF. The chain combines TRBV5-4 with TRBJ1-2; D not certain. Looked up from germline, CDR1 is SGHNT and CDR2 is YYREEE (reference sequence). The CDR3 spans 14 residues. Between the trimmed V and J ends, which lost 1 base and 8 bases, there was a span of 15 bases.

The rearrangement uses TRBV2 and TRBJ2-2; no firm D call. Trimming removed 8 bases at V and 0 bases at J, with 4 bases between. The germline gives CDR1 SNHLY, CDR2 FYNNEI. The CDR3 is 12 amino acids. CDR3 sequence: CASGTNTGELFF. The DNA of the CDR3 is TGTGCCAGCGGCACGAACACCGGGGAGCTGTTTTTT. Full variable domain (remainder filled in from reference TRBV2 and TRBJ2-2): EPEVTQTPSHQVTQMGQEVILRCVPISNHLYFYWYRQILGQKVEFLVSFYNNEISEKSEIFDDQFSVERPDGSNFTLKIRSTKLEDSAMYFCASGTNTGELFFGEGSRLTVL.

The chain is built from TRBV7-8 and TRBJ1-6, with D possibly being TRBD1 (5 bases). The germline V and J ends were trimmed by 1 base and 10 bases, with 17 bases remaining between them. CDR3 length: 16 amino acids. The germline CDR1 and CDR2 sequences are SGHVS and FQNEAQ. The CDR3 protein is CASSLEAGTNWSPLHF. Written as DNA, the CDR3 is TGTGCCAGCAGCTTAGAGGCAGGGACTAATTGGTCACCCCTCCACTTT.